This entry lists 6 T cell receptor beta chains sequenced from one sample in a study of patients and donors after allogeneic stem cell transplantation. TCRdb re-derived calls from the RT-PCR reads in MiXCR, one entry per CDR3 protein. The sample yields about 89,000 distinct CDR3 sequences, 48% seen once. The sample was blood, either unsorted or a sorted T cell fraction (not recorded which). These receptors all stem from a human donor who was either an allogeneic HSCT recipient or a stem cell or donor lymphocyte infusion donor (not recorded which). It is not recorded whose cells these are; they may come from a transplant donor.

This clonotype was seen just once. This chain's CDR3 is CASSLGGSETQYF. The CDR3 DNA sequence: TGCGCCAGCAGCTTGGGGGGGTCGGAGACCCAGTACTTC. This sequence joins TRBV5-1 and TRBJ2-5, with D tentatively TRBD1 or TRBD2 (5 bases each). Trimming removed 0 bases from V and 5 bases from J, with 8 bases in between. The germline V gene encodes CDR1 SGHRS and CDR2 YFSETQ. The CDR3 runs to 13 residues.

CDR3 region: CASSRFGRMRGRETQYF. The DNA of the CDR3 is TGTGCCAGCAGCCGCTTTGGTCGGATGCGGGGAAGAGAGACCCAGTACTTC. This sequence joins TRBV7-8 and TRBJ2-5; a weak D match, TRBD2 (6 bases). The length of the CDR3 is 17 residues. V was trimmed by 5 bases and J by 4 bases, leaving 23 bases between them. The germline V gene has CDR1 SGHVS and CDR2 FQNEAQ.

The CDR3 protein is CASSPRAGGPGELFF. In nucleotides, the CDR3 is TGTGCCAGCAGCCCGAGAGCGGGAGGTCCCGGGGAGCTGTTTTTT. V is TRBV11-1 and J is TRBJ2-2; 9 nucleotides line up with TRBD2. With 5 bases clipped from V and 6 bases from J, the junction kept 7 bases outside the gene matches. From germline, CDR1 is SGHAT and CDR2 FQDESV (reference sequence). The CDR3 has 15 residues.

The rearrangement joins TRBV25-1 to TRBJ1-3; D is perhaps TRBD1 (5 bases). The V and J ends lost 3 bases and 9 bases respectively, with 15 bases between them. Germline V gene sequence: CDR1 MGHDK, CDR2 SYGVNS. The CDR3 is made up of 14 amino acids. CDR3 sequence: CASSDRRGGGTIYF. The CDR3 DNA is TGTGCCAGCAGTGACCGGCGGGGCGGCGGCACCATATATTTT.

The rearrangement uses TRBV9 and TRBJ2-7, with D perhaps matching TRBD1 (5 bases). V was clipped by 0 bases and J by 5 bases, with 15 bases between them. The CDR3 extends over 15 amino acids. Per germline, CDR1 SGDLS and CDR2 YYNGEE. The CDR3 region is CASSVDARERNEQYF. CDR3 DNA sequence: TGTGCCAGCAGCGTAGATGCCAGGGAAAGGAACGAGCAGTACTTC.

CDR3 protein: CASSLAGGRGYEQYF. As DNA, the CDR3 is TGTGCCAGCAGCTTAGCTGGGGGACGGGGCTACGAGCAGTACTTC. V usage is TRBV7-9 and J usage is TRBJ2-7; TRBD1 or TRBD2 may be the D gene (5 bases each). V lost 0 bases and J 3 bases, leaving 12 bases between the germline ends. This CDR3 has 15 residues. Germline loops: CDR1 SEHNR, CDR2 FQNEAQ (reference sequence). The full variable domain, completed using reference TRBV7-9 and TRBJ2-7, is DTGVSQNPRHKITKRGQNVTFRCDPISEHNRLYWYRQTLGQGPEFLTYFQNEAQLEKSRLLSDRFSAERPKGSFSTLEIQRTEQGDSAMYLCASSLAGGRGYEQYFGPGTRLTVT.